The T cell receptor beta chain under discussion was sequenced for a study of cytomegalovirus exposure and HLA in healthy donors. Study-wide findings and caveats: Reported findings show TCR beta sequences accurately forecast HLA-A and HLA-B alleles in most subjects.

For this clone: Antigen unknown.

It was with 60 Vbeta and 13 Jbeta primers that the PCR ran. The table came from immunoSEQ multiplex PCR; TCRdb's copy has only in-frame clones and leaves some out. The table lists over 75,000 clones, about 80% of them singletons. Germline trimming cut 5 bases from V and 3 bases from J; bases unmatched to any gene: 15. The CDR3 totals 17 residues. The germline V gene has CDR1 SEHNR and CDR2 FQNEAQ (reference sequence). This receptor was identified in a man aged 60 to 75 in good health and CMV-seropositive. This chain links TRBV7-9 with TRBJ1-1, with 7 bases lining up with TRBD1. The sequencing input was PBMCs. The CDR3 DNA reads as TGTGCCAGCAGCAGAAAAGACAGGGCGCAGGGGGACACTGAAGCTTTCTTT. This gives the protein CASSRKDRAQGDTEAFF.